This T cell receptor beta chain was sequenced for a study of T cell responses to AZD1222 COVID-19 vaccine. Study conclusions and caveats: Spike-specific TCR repertoires showed rising breadth and depth after two AZD1222 doses. Seropositive AZD1222 recipients at baseline numbered only five or six. It should be noted that donors were predominantly white British and more often female, and clonal diversity was possibly underestimated. The study found vaccine-associated CD4 TCRs spanning spike, dominant at 160-218 and 743-854.

The protocol was immunoSEQ multiplex PCR, while the TCRdb copy is restricted to in-frame clones and leaves out a portion. The sample has 150,000 to 200,000 clones, 90% to 95% seen once. With regard to this clone: Its antigen is as yet unknown.

Per the germline V gene, CDR1 is SGDLS and CDR2 is YYNGEE. Trimming removed 6 bases from V and 0 bases from J, with 7 bases in between. The CDR3 is made up of 13 amino acids. This clonotype was sampled from an adult in good health. The V and J genes are TRBV9 and TRBJ1-3; D is unresolved. Specimen: peripheral blood, collected on day 0 of AZD1222 vaccination. The CDR3 sequence is CASTFGSGNTIYF. Here the CDR3 DNA reads TGTGCCAGCACCTTTGGCTCTGGAAACACCATATATTTT.